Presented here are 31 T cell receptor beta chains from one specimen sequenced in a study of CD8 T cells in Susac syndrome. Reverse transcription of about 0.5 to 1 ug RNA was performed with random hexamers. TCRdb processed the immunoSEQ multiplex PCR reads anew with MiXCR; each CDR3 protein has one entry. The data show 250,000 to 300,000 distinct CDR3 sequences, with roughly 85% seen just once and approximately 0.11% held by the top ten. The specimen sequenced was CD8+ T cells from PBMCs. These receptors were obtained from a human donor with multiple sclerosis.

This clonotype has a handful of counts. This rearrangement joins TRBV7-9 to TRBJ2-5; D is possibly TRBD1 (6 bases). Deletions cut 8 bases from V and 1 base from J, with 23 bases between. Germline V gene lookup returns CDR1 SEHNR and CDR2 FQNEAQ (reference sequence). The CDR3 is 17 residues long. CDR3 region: CASALGFETRGQETQYF. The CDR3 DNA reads TGTGCCAGCGCTCTGGGGTTTGAGACCAGGGGCCAAGAGACCCAGTACTTC.

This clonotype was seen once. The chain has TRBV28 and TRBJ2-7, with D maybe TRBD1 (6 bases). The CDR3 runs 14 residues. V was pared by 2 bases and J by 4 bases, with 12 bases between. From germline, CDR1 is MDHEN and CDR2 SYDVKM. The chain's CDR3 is CASSLHRVSYEQYF. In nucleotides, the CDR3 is TGTGCCAGCAGTTTACACAGGGTTTCGTACGAGCAGTACTTC. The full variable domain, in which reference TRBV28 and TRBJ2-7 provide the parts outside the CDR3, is DVKVTQSSRYLVKRTGEKVFLECVQDMDHENMFWYRQDPGLGLRLIYFSYDVKMKEKGDIPEGYSVSREKKERFSLILESASTNQTSMYLCASSLHRVSYEQYFGPGTRLTVT.

The CDR3 sequence: CASSVARGAGAQETQYF. CDR3 bases: TGTGCCAGCAGCGTGGCACGGGGGGCAGGGGCCCAAGAGACCCAGTACTTC. V usage is TRBV7-9 and J usage is TRBJ2-5, with D possibly being TRBD2 (7 bases). The CDR3 is 17 amino acids. Looked up from germline, CDR1 is SEHNR and CDR2 is FQNEAQ (reference sequence). The V end lost 5 bases, the J end lost 1 base, and 20 bases lay between the germline ends.

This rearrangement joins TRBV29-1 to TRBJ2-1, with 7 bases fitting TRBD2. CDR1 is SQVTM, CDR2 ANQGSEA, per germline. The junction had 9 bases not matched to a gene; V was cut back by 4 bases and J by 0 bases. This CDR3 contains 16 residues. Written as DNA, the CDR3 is TGCAGCGTTGTGGGGTCTAGCGGTTCCTCCTACAATGAGCAGTTCTTC. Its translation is CSVVGSSGSSYNEQFF.

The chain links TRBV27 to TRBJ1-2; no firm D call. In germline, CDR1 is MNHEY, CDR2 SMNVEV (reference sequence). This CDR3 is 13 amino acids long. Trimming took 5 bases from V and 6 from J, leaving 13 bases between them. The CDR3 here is CASSPTGANGYTF. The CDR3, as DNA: TGTGCCAGCAGTCCTACGGGCGCGAATGGCTACACCTTC.

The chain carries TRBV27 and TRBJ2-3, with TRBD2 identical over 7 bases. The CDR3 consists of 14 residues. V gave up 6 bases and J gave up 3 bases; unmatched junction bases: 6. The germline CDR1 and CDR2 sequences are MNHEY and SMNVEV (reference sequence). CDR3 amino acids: CASRWEGVTDTQYF. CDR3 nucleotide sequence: TGTGCCAGCAGATGGGAGGGAGTGACAGATACGCAGTATTTT.

The CDR3 coding sequence is TGCGCCAGCAGCGCCTCCGGGACAGGGCGGTACGAGCAGTACTTC. This sequence encodes CASSASGTGRYEQYF. The chain combines TRBV5-1 with TRBJ2-7; 9 bases agree with TRBD1. Looked up from germline, CDR1 is SGHRS and CDR2 is YFSETQ. CDR3 length equals 15 residues. The J segment lost 4 bases and the V segment lost 4 bases, leaving 9 bases of the junction unmatched.

CDR3 residues: CASSFTGGHSGNTIYF. The CDR3 DNA sequence: TGCGCCAGCAGCTTCACGGGGGGCCACTCTGGAAACACCATATATTTT. The rearrangement joins TRBV5-1 to TRBJ1-3, with D perhaps matching TRBD1 (6 bases). The CDR3 has 16 amino acids. The V gene's germline CDR1 is SGHRS and CDR2 YFSETQ. The V and J ends lost 2 bases and 0 bases respectively, with 12 bases between them.

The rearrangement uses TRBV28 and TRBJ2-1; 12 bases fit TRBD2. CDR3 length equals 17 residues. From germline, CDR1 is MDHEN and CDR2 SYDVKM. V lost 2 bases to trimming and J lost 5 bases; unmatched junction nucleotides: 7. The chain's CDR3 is CASSLIRTSGNNNEQFF. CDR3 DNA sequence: TGTGCCAGCAGTTTAATCCGGACTAGCGGGAACAACAATGAGCAGTTCTTC.

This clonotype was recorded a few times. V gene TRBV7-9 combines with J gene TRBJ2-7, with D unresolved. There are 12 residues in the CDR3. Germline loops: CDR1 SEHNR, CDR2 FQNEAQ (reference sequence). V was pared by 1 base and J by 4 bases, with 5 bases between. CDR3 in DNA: TGTGCCAGCAGCTTAGAAAGATACGAGCAGTACTTC. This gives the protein CASSLERYEQYF. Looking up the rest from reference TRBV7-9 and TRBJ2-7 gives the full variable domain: DTGVSQNPRHKITKRGQNVTFRCDPISEHNRLYWYRQTLGQGPEFLTYFQNEAQLEKSRLLSDRFSAERPKGSFSTLEIQRTEQGDSAMYLCASSLERYEQYFGPGTRLTVT.

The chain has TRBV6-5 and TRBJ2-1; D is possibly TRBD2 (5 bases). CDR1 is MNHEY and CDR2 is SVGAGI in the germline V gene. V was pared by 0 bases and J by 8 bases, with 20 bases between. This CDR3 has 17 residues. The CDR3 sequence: CASSYSSRLAITDEQFF. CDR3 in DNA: TGTGCCAGCAGTTACTCGAGTCGTCTAGCCATAACCGATGAGCAGTTCTTC.

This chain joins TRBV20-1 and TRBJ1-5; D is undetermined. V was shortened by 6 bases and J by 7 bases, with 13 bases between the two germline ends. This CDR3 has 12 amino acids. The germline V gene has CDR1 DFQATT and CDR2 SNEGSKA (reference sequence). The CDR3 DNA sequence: TGCAGTGCAAAAGGCGATGTGCAGCCCCAGCATTTT. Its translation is CSAKGDVQPQHF.

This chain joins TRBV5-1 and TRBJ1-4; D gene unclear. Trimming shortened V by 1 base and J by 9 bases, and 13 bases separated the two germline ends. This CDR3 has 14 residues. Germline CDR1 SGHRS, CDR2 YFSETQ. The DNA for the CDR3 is TGCGCCAGCAGCTTGCTCGGGATTGATAAAAAACTGTTTTTT. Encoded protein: CASSLLGIDKKLFF.

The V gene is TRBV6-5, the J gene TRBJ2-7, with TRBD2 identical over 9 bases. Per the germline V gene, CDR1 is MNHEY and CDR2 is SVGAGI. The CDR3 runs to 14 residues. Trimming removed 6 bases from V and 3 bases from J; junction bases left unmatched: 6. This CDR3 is CASSFSGRHYEQYF. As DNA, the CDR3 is TGTGCCAGCAGCTTTAGCGGGAGACACTACGAGCAGTACTTC.

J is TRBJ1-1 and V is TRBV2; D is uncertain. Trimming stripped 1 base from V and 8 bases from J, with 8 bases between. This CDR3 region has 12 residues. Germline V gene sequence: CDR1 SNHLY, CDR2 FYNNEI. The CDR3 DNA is TGTGCCAGCAGTGAAGTGGGATACGAAGCTTTCTTT. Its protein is CASSEVGYEAFF.

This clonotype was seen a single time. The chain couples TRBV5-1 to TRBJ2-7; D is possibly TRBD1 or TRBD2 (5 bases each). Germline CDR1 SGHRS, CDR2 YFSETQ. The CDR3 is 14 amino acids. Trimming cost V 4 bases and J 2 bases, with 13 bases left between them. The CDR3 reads CASSLSGQTYEQYF. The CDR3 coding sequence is TGCGCCAGCAGCCTTTCGGGGCAGACCTACGAGCAGTACTTC.

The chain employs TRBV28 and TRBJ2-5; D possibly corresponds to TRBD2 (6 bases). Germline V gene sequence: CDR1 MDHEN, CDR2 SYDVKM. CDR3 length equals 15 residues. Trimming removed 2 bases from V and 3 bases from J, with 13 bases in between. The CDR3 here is CASSLGLGLEETQYF. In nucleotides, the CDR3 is TGTGCCAGCAGTTTAGGTCTGGGACTCGAAGAGACCCAGTACTTC.

The CDR3 spells CASSSTPRGTEAFF. The CDR3 bases are TGTGCCAGCAGCTCGACCCCCCGGGGCACTGAAGCTTTCTTT. The chain is built from TRBV7-9 and TRBJ1-1; D gene ambiguous. The CDR3 sequence is 14 residues long. V was shortened by 4 bases and J by 4 bases, with 13 bases between the two germline ends. Germline V gene sequence: CDR1 SEHNR, CDR2 FQNEAQ (reference sequence).

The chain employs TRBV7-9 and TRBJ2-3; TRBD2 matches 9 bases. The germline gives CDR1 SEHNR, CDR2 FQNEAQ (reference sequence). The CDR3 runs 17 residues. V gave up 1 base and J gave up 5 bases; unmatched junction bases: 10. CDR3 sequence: CASSLGTAGGPVDTQYF. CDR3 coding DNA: TGTGCCAGCAGCTTAGGTACGGCGGGAGGGCCAGTAGATACGCAGTATTTT.

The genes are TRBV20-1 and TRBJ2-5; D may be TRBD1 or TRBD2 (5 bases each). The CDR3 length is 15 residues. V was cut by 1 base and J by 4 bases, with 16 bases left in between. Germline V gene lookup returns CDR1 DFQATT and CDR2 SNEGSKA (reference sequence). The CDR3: CSARGFRGPAETQYF. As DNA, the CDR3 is TGCAGTGCTAGAGGGTTTCGGGGACCGGCAGAGACCCAGTACTTC.

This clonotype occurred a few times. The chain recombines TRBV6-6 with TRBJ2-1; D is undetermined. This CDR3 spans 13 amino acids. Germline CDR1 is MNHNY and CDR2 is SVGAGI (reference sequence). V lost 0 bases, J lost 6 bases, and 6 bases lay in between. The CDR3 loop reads CASSYSTSNEQFF. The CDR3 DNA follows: TGTGCCAGCAGTTACTCGACAAGCAATGAGCAGTTCTTC.

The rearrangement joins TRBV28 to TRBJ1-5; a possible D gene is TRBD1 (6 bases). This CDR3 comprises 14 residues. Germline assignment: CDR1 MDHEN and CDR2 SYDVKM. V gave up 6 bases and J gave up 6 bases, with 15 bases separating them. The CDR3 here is CASSPPGVSQPQHF. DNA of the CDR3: TGTGCCAGCAGCCCCCCAGGGGTTTCTCAGCCCCAGCATTTT. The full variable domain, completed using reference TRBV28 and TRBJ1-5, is DVKVTQSSRYLVKRTGEKVFLECVQDMDHENMFWYRQDPGLGLRLIYFSYDVKMKEKGDIPEGYSVSREKKERFSLILESASTNQTSMYLCASSPPGVSQPQHFGDGTRLSIL.

The DNA of the CDR3 is TGTGCCAGCAGCACATCCTATCTGCGAAGCCCCCTCCACTTT. Translating gives CASSTSYLRSPLHF. The V and J genes are TRBV12-3 or TRBV12-4 and TRBJ1-6, with D unresolved. The CDR3 loop spans 14 amino acids. The V and J ends lost 6 bases and 13 bases respectively, with 19 bases between them.

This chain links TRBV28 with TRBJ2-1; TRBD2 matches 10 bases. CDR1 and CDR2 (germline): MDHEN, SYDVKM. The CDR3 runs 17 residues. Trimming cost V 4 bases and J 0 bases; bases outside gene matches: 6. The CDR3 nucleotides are TGTGCCAGCAGTTCTTCCCTAGCGGGAGACTCCTACAATGAGCAGTTCTTC. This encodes CASSSSLAGDSYNEQFF.

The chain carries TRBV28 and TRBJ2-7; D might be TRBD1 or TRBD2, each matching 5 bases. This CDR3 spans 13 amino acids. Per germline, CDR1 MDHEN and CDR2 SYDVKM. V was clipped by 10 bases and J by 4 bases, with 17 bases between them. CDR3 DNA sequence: TGTGCCACTTTCGGGGACGGCCCATACGAGCAGTACTTC. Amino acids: CATFGDGPYEQYF.

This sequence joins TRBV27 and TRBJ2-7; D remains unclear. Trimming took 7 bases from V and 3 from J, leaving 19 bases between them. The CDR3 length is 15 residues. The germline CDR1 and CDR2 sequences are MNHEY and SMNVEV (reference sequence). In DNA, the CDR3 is TGTGCCAGCATTGGACCTGCCCACAAATACTACGAGCAGTACTTC. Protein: CASIGPAHKYYEQYF.

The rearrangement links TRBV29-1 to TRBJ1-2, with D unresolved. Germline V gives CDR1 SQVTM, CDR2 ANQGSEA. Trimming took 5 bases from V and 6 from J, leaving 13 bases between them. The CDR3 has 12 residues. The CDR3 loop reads CSVNKGIDGYTF. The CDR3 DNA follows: TGCAGCGTTAATAAGGGTATAGATGGCTACACCTTC.

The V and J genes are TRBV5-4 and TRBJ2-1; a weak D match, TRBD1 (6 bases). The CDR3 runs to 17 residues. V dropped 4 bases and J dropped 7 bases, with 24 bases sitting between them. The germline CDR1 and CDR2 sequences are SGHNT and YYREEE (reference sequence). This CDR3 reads CASSDVPGQEMGNEQFF. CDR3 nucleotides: TGTGCCAGCAGCGATGTACCGGGACAAGAAATGGGGAATGAGCAGTTCTTC.

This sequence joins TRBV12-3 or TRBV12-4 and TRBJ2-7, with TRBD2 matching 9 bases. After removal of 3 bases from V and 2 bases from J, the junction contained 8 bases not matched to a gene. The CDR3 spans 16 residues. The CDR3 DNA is TGTGCCAGCAGTTTGGCGGGAGGGCTGACGACCTACGAGCAGTACTTC. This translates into CASSLAGGLTTYEQYF.

Written as DNA, the CDR3 is TGTGCCAGCAGCTCTTGGGGGGGAAGCTCCTACAATGAGCAGTTCTTC. Protein: CASSSWGGSSYNEQFF. The V and J genes are TRBV7-3 and TRBJ2-1; 7 positions match TRBD2. CDR3 length: 16 amino acids. CDR1 and CDR2 from the germline V gene are SGHTA and FQGTGA. V gave up 4 bases and J gave up 0 bases; unmatched junction bases: 6.

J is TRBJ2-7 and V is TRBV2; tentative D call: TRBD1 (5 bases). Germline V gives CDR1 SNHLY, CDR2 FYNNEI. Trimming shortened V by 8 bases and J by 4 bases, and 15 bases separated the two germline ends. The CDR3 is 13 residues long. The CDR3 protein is CASGAIYRYEQYF. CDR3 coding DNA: TGTGCCAGCGGAGCAATCTACAGGTACGAGCAGTACTTC.